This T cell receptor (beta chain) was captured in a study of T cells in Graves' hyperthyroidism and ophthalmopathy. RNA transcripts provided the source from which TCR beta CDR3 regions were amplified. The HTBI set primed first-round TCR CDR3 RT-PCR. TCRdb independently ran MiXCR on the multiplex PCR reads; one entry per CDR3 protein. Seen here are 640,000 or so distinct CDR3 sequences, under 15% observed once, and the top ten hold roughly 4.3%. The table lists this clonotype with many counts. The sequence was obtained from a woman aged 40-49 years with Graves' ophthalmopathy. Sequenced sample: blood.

CDR3 DNA sequence: TGTGCCAGCAGAACTAGCGGGAGAGAAACCGGGGAGCTGTTTTTT. Its translation: CASRTSGRETGELFF. The chain joins TRBV6-1 to TRBJ2-2; TRBD2 matches at 11 bases. Germline CDR1 is MNHNS and CDR2 is SASEGT. V lost 6 bases, J lost 5 bases, and 5 bases stayed unmatched. This CDR3 is 15 amino acids long.